This TCR beta chain derives from a study of blood T cell repertoires in COVID-19. Whole-study context: Samples came from the United States, Italy and Spain, spanning acute and convalescent COVID-19. T cells, B-cell-depleted T cells, or PBMCs supplied cDNA or gDNA.

Per the original methods: The assay estimated nucleated cells by amplifying reference gene primers. Only in-frame clones appear in the TCRdb table, and some are missing; sequencing was by immunoSEQ multiplex PCR. The V and J calls and clone size are taken from that table; D and trimming were inferred from the DNA. Here the sample spans some 44,000 clones, 92% being singletons. V lost 0 bases to trimming and J lost 9 bases; unmatched junction nucleotides: 7. CDR3 length: 15 amino acids. The germline V gene encodes CDR1 SGHRS and CDR2 YFSETQ. This sequence originates from a man aged 45-65 years with active COVID-19. Sequencing was performed on peripheral blood. The chain carries TRBV5-1 and TRBJ2-7, with 12 bases matching TRBD2. CDR3 loop: CASSLGYLAGGMQYF. The CDR3 DNA sequence: TGCGCCAGCAGCTTGGGGTACCTAGCGGGAGGGATGCAGTACTTC.